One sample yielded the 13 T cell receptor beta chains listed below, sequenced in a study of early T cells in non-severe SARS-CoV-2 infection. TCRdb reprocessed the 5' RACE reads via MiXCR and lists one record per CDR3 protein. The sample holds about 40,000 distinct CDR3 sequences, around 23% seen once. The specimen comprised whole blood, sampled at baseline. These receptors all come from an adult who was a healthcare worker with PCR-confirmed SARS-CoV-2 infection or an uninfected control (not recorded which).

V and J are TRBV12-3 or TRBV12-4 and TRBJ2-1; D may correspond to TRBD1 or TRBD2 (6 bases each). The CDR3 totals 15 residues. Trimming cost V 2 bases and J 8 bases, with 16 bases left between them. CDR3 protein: CASSLMGGGSDEQFF. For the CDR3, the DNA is TGTGCCAGCAGTTTAATGGGGGGCGGGTCGGATGAGCAGTTCTTC.

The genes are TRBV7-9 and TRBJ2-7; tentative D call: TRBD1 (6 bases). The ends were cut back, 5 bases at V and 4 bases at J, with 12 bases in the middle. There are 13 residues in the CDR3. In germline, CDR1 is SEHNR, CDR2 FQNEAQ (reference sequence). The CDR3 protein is CASSPGVGYEQYF. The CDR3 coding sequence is TGTGCCAGCAGCCCAGGGGTCGGTTACGAGCAGTACTTC. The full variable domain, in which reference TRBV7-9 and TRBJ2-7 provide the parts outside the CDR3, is DTGVSQNPRHKITKRGQNVTFRCDPISEHNRLYWYRQTLGQGPEFLTYFQNEAQLEKSRLLSDRFSAERPKGSFSTLEIQRTEQGDSAMYLCASSPGVGYEQYFGPGTRLTVT.

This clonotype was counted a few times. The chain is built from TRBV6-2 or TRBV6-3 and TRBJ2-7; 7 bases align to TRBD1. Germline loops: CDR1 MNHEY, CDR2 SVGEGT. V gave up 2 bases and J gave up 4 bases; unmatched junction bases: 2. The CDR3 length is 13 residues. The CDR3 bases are TGTGCCAGCAGTTACGACAGGGAATACGAGCAGTACTTC. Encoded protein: CASSYDREYEQYF.

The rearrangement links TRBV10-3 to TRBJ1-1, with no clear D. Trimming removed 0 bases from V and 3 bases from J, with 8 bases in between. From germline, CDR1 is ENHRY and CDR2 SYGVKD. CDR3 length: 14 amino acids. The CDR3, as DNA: TGTGCCATCAGTGAGTCAGGCAGGCACACTGAAGCTTTCTTT. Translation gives CAISESGRHTEAFF.

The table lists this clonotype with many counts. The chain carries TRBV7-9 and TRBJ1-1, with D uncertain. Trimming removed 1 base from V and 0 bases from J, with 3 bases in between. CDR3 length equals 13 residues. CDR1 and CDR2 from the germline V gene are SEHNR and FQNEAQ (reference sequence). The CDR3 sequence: CASSLDMNTEAFF. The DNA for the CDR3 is TGTGCCAGCAGCTTAGACATGAACACTGAAGCTTTCTTT.

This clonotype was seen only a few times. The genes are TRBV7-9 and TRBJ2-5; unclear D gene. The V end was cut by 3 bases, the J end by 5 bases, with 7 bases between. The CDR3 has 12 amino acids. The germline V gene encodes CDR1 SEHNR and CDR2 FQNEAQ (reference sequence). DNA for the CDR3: TGTGCCAGCAGCTTCGTCGGGGAGACCCAGTACTTC. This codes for CASSFVGETQYF.

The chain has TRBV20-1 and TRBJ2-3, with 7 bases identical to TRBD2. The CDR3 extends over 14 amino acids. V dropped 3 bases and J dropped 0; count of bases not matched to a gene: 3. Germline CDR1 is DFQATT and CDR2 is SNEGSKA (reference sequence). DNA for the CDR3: TGCAGTGCTAGGGACGGGGGGAGCACAGATACGCAGTATTTT. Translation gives CSARDGGSTDTQYF.

The DNA of the CDR3 is TGTGCCATCAGTGAGACCGGGACAAGTGAAGCTTTCTTT. Translation gives CAISETGTSEAFF. The V gene is TRBV10-3, the J gene TRBJ1-1, with D possibly being TRBD1 (6 bases). The CDR3 runs to 13 residues. V shed 2 bases and J shed 7 bases, with 11 bases lying between them. Germline V gene sequence: CDR1 ENHRY, CDR2 SYGVKD.

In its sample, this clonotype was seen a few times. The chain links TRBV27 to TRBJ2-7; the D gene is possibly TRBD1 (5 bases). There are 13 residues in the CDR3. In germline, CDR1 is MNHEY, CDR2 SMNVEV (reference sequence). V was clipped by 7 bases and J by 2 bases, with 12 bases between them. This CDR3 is CASTGALTYEQYF. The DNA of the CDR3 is TGTGCCAGCACTGGGGCCCTTACCTACGAGCAGTACTTC.

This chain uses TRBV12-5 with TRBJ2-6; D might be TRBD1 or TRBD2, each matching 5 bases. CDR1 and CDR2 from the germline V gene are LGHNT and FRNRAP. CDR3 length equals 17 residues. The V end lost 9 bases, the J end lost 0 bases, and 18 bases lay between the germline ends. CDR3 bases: TGTGCTAGCCGACCCGGGACGTCACCCTCTGGGGCCAACGTCCTGACTTTC. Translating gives CASRPGTSPSGANVLTF.

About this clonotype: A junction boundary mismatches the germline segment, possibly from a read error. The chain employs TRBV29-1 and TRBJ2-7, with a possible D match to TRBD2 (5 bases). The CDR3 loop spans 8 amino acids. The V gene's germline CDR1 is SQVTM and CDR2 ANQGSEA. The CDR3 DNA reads TGTGATAGGAGGGAGCAGTACTTC. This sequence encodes CDRREQYF.

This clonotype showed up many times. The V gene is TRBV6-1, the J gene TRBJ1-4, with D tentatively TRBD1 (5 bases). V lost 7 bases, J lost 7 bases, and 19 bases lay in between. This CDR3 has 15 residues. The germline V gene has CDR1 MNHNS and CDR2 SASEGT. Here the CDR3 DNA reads TGTGCCAGCAATGACAGACCCGGGGTCCTTGAAAAACTGTTTTTT. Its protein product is CASNDRPGVLEKLFF.

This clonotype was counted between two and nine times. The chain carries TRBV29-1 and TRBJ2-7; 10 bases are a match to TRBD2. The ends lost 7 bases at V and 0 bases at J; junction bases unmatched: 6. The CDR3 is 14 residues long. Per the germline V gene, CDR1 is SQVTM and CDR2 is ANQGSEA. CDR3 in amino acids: CSAVLAGSSYEQYF. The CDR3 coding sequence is TGCAGCGCAGTACTAGCGGGGAGCTCCTACGAGCAGTACTTC.